A single T cell receptor beta chain is shown here with its context. This sample is part of a study of blood T cell repertoires in COVID-19. Study information: The United States, Italy and Spain supplied acute and convalescent COVID-19 samples.

Per the authors' pipeline: The authors estimated nucleated cell counts from reference gene primer amplification. Repertoires were generated with immunoSEQ multiplex PCR, while TCRdb's copy carries only in-frame clones and drops some. V and J calls and clone size are those listed in that table; D and trimming were worked out from the DNA. The table records approximately 140,000 clones, less than 90% of them present only once. Seattle enrolled patients during active infection and tracked them longitudinally. Germline CDR1 SGHRS, CDR2 YFSETQ. Trimming pared 4 bases from V and 1 base from J, leaving 12 bases between. This CDR3 has 16 residues.

This clonotype was sampled from a young man with COVID-19, enrolled during active disease. The material sequenced was peripheral blood. The chain is built from TRBV5-1 and TRBJ2-6; tentatively, D is TRBD2 (5 bases). DNA of the CDR3: TGCGCCAGCAGCCGGGAACCGGGGTCTGGGGCCAACGTCCTGACTTTC. Encoded protein: CASSREPGSGANVLTF.